This T cell receptor (beta chain) was identified in a study of shared clonotypes between healthy human individuals. Measured with immunoSEQ multiplex PCR; TCRdb has only the in-frame clones, and not every one. This sample carries 700,000 or so clones, about 78% of them seen once, and the ten largest clones take approximately 1.8%. The CDR3 runs 16 residues. Trimming removed 8 bases from V and 4 bases from J, with 20 bases in between. Germline V gene lookup returns CDR1 MGHDK and CDR2 SYGVNS. What was sequenced was memory CD4+ T cells sorted from blood. Sample subset: CD45RA-negative fraction. The rearrangement links TRBV25-1 to TRBJ2-2; D might be TRBD1 (5 bases). This TCR came from a woman in her twenties or thirties in good health. CDR3 DNA sequence: TGTGCCAGCGCGAGAAAGGGGCATTCGGGCACCGGGGAGCTGTTTTTT. Translated, it gives CASARKGHSGTGELFF.